Sequencing of this T cell receptor (beta chain) was carried out in a study of blood T cells in healthy people across ages. The wider study: Researchers report that template switching captured about one barcoded beta molecule per two T cells.

A second PCR, run for 7 to 11 cycles, used a sample-barcoded 5' primer plus a J-beta primer mix. A template-switch adaptor with 12 random nucleotides tagged each cDNA molecule. MiXCR, run by TCRdb on the 5' RACE reads, gives a single entry per CDR3 protein. The sample shows about 640,000 distinct CDR3 sequences, 45% to 65% of them seen only once. The authors isolated at least 6 million PBMCs per sample. Total RNA was isolated from each sample in quantities of at least 6 micrograms. The CDR3 is 14 amino acids. The germline V gene encodes CDR1 SGHDT and CDR2 YYEEEE. After removal of 4 bases from V and 0 bases from J, the junction contained 2 bases not matched to a gene.

The origin of this receptor is a man in his sixties in good health. This chain uses TRBV5-6 with TRBJ1-2; 8 bases map to TRBD1. Sequencing used blood. In DNA form, the CDR3 reads TGTGCCAGCAGCGACAGGGGCACTAACTATGGCTACACCTTC. Protein: CASSDRGTNYGYTF.